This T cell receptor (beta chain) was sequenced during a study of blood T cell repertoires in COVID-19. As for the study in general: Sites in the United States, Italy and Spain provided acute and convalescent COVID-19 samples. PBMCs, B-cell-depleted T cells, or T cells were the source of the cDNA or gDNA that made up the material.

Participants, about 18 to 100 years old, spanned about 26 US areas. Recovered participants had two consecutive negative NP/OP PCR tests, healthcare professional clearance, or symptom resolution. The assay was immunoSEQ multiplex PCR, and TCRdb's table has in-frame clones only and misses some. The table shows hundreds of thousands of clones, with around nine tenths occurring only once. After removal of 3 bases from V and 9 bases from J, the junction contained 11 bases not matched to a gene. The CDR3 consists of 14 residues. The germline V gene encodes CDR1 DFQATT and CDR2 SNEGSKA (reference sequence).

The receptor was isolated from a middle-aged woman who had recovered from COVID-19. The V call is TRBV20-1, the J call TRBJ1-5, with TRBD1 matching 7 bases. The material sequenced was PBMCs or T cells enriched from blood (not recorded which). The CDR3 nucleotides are TGCAGTGCTAGTCGGGACAGCCTTAAGTTGCCCCAGCATTTT. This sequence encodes CSASRDSLKLPQHF.